This TCR beta chain was sequenced during a study of blood T cell repertoires in COVID-19. As for the study in general: Acute and convalescent COVID-19 samples came from the United States, Italy and Spain. T cells, B-cell-depleted T cells, or PBMCs supplied cDNA or gDNA.

Germline CDR1 and CDR2: MGHRA and YSYEKL. This CDR3 has 16 residues. V gave up 0 bases and J gave up 9 bases; unmatched junction bases: 9. The authors' processing: Nucleated cell number was recorded as an estimate derived from reference gene primer amplification. Here immunoSEQ multiplex PCR was the method, and the copy in TCRdb shows in-frame clones only, minus some. The V and J calls and the clone size are those of that table, but D and trimming were determined from the DNA. This table holds some 250,000 clones, around 84% found once. The chain has TRBV4-1 and TRBJ2-1; 9 bases are a match to TRBD2. Sequencing input: peripheral blood. This clonotype originated in a man in his fifties or sixties with acute or convalescent COVID-19. CDR3 in amino acids: CASSQEGSGGRGEQFF. DNA of the CDR3: TGCGCCAGCAGCCAAGAGGGTAGCGGGGGCCGGGGTGAGCAGTTCTTC.